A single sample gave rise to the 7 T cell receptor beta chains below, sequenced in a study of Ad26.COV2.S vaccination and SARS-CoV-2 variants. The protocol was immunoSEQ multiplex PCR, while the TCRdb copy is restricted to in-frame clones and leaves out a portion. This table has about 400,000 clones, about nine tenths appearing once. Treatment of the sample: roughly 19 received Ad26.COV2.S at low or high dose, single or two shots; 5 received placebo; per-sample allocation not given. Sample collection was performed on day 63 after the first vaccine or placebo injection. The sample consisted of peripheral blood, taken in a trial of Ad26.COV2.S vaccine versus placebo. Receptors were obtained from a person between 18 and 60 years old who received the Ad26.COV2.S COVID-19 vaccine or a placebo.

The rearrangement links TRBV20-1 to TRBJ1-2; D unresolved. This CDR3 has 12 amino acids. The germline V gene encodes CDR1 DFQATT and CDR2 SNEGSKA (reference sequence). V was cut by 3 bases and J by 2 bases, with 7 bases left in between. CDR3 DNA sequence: TGCAGTGCTAGTGGTGGAAACTATGGCTACACCTTC. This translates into CSASGGNYGYTF.

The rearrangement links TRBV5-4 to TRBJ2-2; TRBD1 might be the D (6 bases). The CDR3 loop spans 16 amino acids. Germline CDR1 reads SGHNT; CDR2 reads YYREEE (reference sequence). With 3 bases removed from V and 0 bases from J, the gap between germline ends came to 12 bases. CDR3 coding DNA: TGTGCCAGCAGCTCGCTACAGGGATCGAACACCGGGGAGCTGTTTTTT. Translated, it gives CASSSLQGSNTGELFF.

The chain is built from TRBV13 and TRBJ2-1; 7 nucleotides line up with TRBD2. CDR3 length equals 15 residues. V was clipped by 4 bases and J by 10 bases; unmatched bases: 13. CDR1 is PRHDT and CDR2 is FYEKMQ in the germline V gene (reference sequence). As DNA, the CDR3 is TGTGCCAGCAGCTCGGGACTATCCCTCTCAAGAGAGCAGTTCTTC. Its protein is CASSSGLSLSREQFF.

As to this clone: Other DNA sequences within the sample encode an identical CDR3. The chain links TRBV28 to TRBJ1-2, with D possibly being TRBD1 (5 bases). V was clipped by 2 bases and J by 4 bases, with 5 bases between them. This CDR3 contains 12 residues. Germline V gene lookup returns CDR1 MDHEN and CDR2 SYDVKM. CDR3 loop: CASSLGGYGYTF. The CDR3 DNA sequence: TGTGCCAGCAGTTTAGGGGGCTATGGCTACACCTTC.

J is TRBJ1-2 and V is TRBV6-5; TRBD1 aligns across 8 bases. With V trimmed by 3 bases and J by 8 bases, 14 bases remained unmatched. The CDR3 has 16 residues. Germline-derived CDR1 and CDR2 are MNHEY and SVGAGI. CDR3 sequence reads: CASSYLSQLTGEGYTF. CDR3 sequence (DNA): TGTGCCAGCAGTTATCTCTCCCAACTGACAGGGGAAGGCTACACCTTC.

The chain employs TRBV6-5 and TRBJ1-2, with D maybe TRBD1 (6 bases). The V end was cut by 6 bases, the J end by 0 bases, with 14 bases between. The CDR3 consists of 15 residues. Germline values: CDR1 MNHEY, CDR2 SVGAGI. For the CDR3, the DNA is TGTGCCAGCAGACGGACAGTTGATACTAACTATGGCTACACCTTC. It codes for CASRRTVDTNYGYTF.

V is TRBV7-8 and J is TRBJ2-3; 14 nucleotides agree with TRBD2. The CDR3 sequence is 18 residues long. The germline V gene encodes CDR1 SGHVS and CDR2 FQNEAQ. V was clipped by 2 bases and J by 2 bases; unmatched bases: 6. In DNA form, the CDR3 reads TGTGCCAGCAGCTTACGAGGACTAGCGGGAGGTCCCACAGATACGCAGTATTTT. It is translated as CASSLRGLAGGPTDTQYF.